The 2 T cell receptor beta chains given below trace back to one sample, sequenced in a study of blood T cell repertoires in COVID-19. The data were produced by immunoSEQ multiplex PCR, yet TCRdb's version contains in-frame clones alone and is incomplete. The data show 150,000 or so clones, approximately 80% seen once. The sample was PBMCs or T cells enriched from blood (not recorded which). These receptors were collected from a man between 70 and 80 years old who had been exposed to COVID-19.

This clone has a handful of counts. V usage is TRBV15 and J usage is TRBJ1-6; D not certain. The CDR3 totals 14 residues. CDR1 is LNHNV and CDR2 is YYDKDF in the germline V gene (reference sequence). V was trimmed by 0 bases and J by 10 bases, leaving 10 bases between them. The CDR3 sequence is CATSRDRTASPLHF. CDR3 coding DNA: TGTGCCACCAGCAGAGATCGGACTGCCTCACCCCTCCACTTT.

The chain links TRBV6-6 to TRBJ1-6; no definite D call. CDR3 length equals 17 residues. The V gene's germline CDR1 is MNHNY and CDR2 SVGAGI (reference sequence). Trimming stripped 5 bases from V and 0 bases from J, with 14 bases between. The CDR3 bases are TGTGCCAGCAGTCCCCTTCGGGTTAGCTCCTATAATTCACCCCTCCACTTT. Protein product: CASSPLRVSSYNSPLHF.